This entry lists 20 T cell receptor beta chains sequenced from one sample in a study of cytomegalovirus exposure and HLA in healthy donors. 13 Jbeta primers and 60 Vbeta primers were used for the PCR. TCRdb's copy holds only in-frame clones and misses some; the assay was immunoSEQ multiplex PCR. The sample has 110,000 to 150,000 clones, around a tenth seen once. What was sequenced was PBMCs. The receptor source for this set is a man aged 50-59 years in good health and CMV-seronegative.

The V call is TRBV10-1, the J call TRBJ1-3, with D perhaps TRBD1 (5 bases). Germline CDR1 is WNHNN and CDR2 is SYGVQD (reference sequence). V was cut by 0 bases and J by 0 bases, with 6 bases left in between. The length of the CDR3 is 15 residues. As DNA, the CDR3 is TGCGCCAGCAGTGAGTCGGGGGGCTCTGGAAACACCATATATTTT. The encoded protein is CASSESGGSGNTIYF.

The V gene is TRBV28, the J gene TRBJ1-5, with D possibly matching TRBD1 (5 bases). The V gene lost 0 bases and the J gene lost 3 bases, with 9 bases spanning the gap. CDR3 length equals 15 residues. Germline CDR1 and CDR2: MDHEN and SYDVKM. As DNA, the CDR3 is TGTGCCAGCAGTTTATGGCAGGGCTACAATCAGCCCCAGCATTTT. This sequence encodes CASSLWQGYNQPQHF.

This clone occurred a few times. The genes are TRBV5-1 and TRBJ1-1; TRBD1 matches 10 bases. Germline V CDR1 and CDR2: SGHRS, YFSETQ. This CDR3 has 18 residues. J gave up 3 bases and V 3 bases, and 14 bases lay outside the gene matches. The CDR3: CASSWRGQGKGRDTEAFF. CDR3 nucleotide sequence: TGCGCCAGCAGCTGGCGGGGACAGGGGAAAGGGAGGGACACTGAAGCTTTCTTT.

The sample holds a few counts of this clone. The chain employs TRBV7-3 and TRBJ2-1; 9 nucleotides match TRBD2. V lost 5 bases and J lost 8; bases outside the gene matches: 13. CDR1 and CDR2 from the germline V gene are SGHTA and FQGTGA. The CDR3 consists of 16 residues. The CDR3 DNA follows: TGTGCCAGCAGCGAAATAGCGGGGGCTACGTTGGATGAGCAGTTCTTC. It is translated as CASSEIAGATLDEQFF.

The CDR3 here is CASRPTGGQASLEFF. Here the CDR3 DNA reads TGTGCCAGCCGTCCTACAGGGGGACAGGCTAGTTTGGAGTTCTTC. The chain carries TRBV19 and TRBJ2-1, with 8 positions matching TRBD1. The CDR3 covers 15 residues. Trimming took 9 bases from V and 14 from J; bases not matched to a gene: 21. CDR1 LNHDA and CDR2 SQIVND come from the germline V gene (reference sequence).

The chain couples TRBV2 to TRBJ2-2; 7 positions agree with TRBD1. The CDR3 totals 16 residues. V lost 6 bases and J lost 6; bases outside the gene matches: 13. CDR1 and CDR2 (germline): SNHLY, FYNNEI. The CDR3 DNA reads TGTGCCAGCAGGTGGGCCACAGGGGAAAGTGCCGGGGAGCTGTTTTTT. Its translation is CASRWATGESAGELFF.

This sequence joins TRBV10-2 and TRBJ2-4; maybe TRBD1 (7 bases). Germline V gene lookup returns CDR1 WSHSY and CDR2 SAAADI. Trimming left V 3 bases short and J 6 bases short, with 12 bases between. The CDR3 is made up of 14 amino acids. The CDR3 nucleotides read TGCGCCAGCAGTGAACAGGGGCGGGGAAACATTCAGTACTTC. Protein: CASSEQGRGNIQYF.

The chain recombines TRBV27 with TRBJ1-5, with no clear D. Germline assignment: CDR1 MNHEY and CDR2 SMNVEV (reference sequence). V was shortened by 7 bases and J by 0 bases, with 16 bases between the two germline ends. This CDR3 is built from 16 residues. The CDR3 DNA is TGTGCCAGCATGGCCTCTCGAGGTTATAGCAATCAGCCCCAGCATTTT. Translating it yields CASMASRGYSNQPQHF.

The chain links TRBV7-9 to TRBJ1-4; perhaps TRBD1 as D (5 bases). Germline V gene lookup returns CDR1 SEHNR and CDR2 FQNEAQ (reference sequence). The germline V and J ends were trimmed by 3 bases and 8 bases, with 13 bases remaining between them. CDR3 length: 14 amino acids. The CDR3 region is CASSFLREEEKLFF. The CDR3, as DNA: TGTGCCAGCAGCTTCCTCAGGGAAGAGGAAAAACTGTTTTTT.

This clone was recorded a few times. V and J are TRBV5-5 and TRBJ1-6; D unresolved. The V end lost 1 base, the J end lost 3 bases, and 11 bases lay between the germline ends. The CDR3 consists of 16 residues. Per the germline V gene, CDR1 is SGHKS and CDR2 is YYEKEE (reference sequence). CDR3 sequence reads: CASSLSLPNYNSPLHF. As DNA, the CDR3 is TGTGCCAGCAGCTTGTCTCTGCCTAACTATAATTCACCCCTCCACTTT. Looking up the rest from reference TRBV5-5 and TRBJ1-6 gives the full variable domain: DAGVTQSPTHLIKTRGQQVTLRCSPISGHKSVSWYQQVLGQGPQFIFQYYEKEERGRGNFPDRFSARQFPNYSSELNVNALLLGDSALYLCASSLSLPNYNSPLHFGNGTRLTVT.

In its sample, this clone was seen a few times. J is TRBJ1-2 and V is TRBV6-1; D remains ambiguous. The ends were cut back, 5 bases at V and 1 base at J, with 11 bases in the middle. The CDR3 loop spans 14 amino acids. Per the germline V gene, CDR1 is MNHNS and CDR2 is SASEGT. The CDR3 sequence: CASSQVRGNYGYTF. The CDR3 DNA follows: TGTGCCAGCAGTCAGGTGCGGGGTAACTATGGCTACACCTTC.

This clone occurred a few times. The chain uses TRBV6-1 and TRBJ1-5, with 7 bases aligning to TRBD1. This CDR3 comprises 14 residues. Trimming at V came to 0 bases and at J to 5 bases, leaving 1 base not matched to a gene. CDR1 and CDR2 (germline): MNHNS, SASEGT. CDR3: CASSEADRDQPQHF. The CDR3 DNA is TGTGCCAGCAGTGAAGCAGACAGGGATCAGCCCCAGCATTTT.

V is TRBV7-3 and J is TRBJ2-2; the D gene is possibly TRBD1 (5 bases). V was cut by 5 bases and J by 2 bases, with 18 bases left in between. CDR1 SGHTA and CDR2 FQGTGA come from the germline V gene. The CDR3 covers 17 residues. CDR3 in DNA: TGTGCCAGCAGCCCAGCCGCAGGGTGGGATAACACCGGGGAGCTGTTTTTT. It yields the protein CASSPAAGWDNTGELFF.

The table lists this clone with a few counts. The chain recombines TRBV6-4 with TRBJ2-7, with D perhaps TRBD2 (7 bases). Deletions cut 8 bases from V and 4 bases from J, with 21 bases between. The germline V gene has CDR1 MRHNA and CDR2 SNTAGT. This CDR3 has 15 amino acids. CDR3 sequence: CASRLQGGGPYEQYF. Written as DNA, the CDR3 is TGTGCCAGCCGTCTGCAAGGGGGGGGCCCGTACGAGCAGTACTTC.

This clone has more than one count but fewer than ten. J is TRBJ2-7 and V is TRBV7-9, with D possibly matching TRBD2 (6 bases). Trimming removed 5 bases at V and 7 bases at J, with 21 bases between. The CDR3 totals 15 residues. Germline CDR1 SEHNR, CDR2 FQNEAQ (reference sequence). This chain's CDR3 is CASSLGLASSGEQYF. The CDR3 DNA sequence: TGTGCCAGCAGCCTGGGGCTAGCGTCCTCCGGGGAGCAGTACTTC.

This chain's CDR3 is CASGYRDTEAFF. The CDR3 nucleotides read TGTGCCAGTGGTTACAGGGACACTGAAGCTTTCTTT. The chain uses TRBV19 and TRBJ1-1, with D possibly TRBD1 on 6 matching bases. Per the germline V gene, CDR1 is LNHDA and CDR2 is SQIVND (reference sequence). This CDR3 spans 12 amino acids. V was clipped by 8 bases and J by 3 bases, with 10 bases between them.

The J gene is TRBJ1-2, the V gene TRBV4-1; D remains ambiguous. Germline V lookup: CDR1 MGHRA, CDR2 YSYEKL. Trimming left V 9 bases short and J 6 bases short, with 17 bases between. This CDR3 is 13 amino acids long. The CDR3 loop reads CARRQAGGHGYTF. CDR3 in DNA: TGCGCCAGAAGACAAGCCGGAGGGCATGGCTACACCTTC.

A few counts support this clone. CDR3 loop: CATYRAMGNYGYTF. The CDR3 bases are TGTGCCACTTACAGGGCGATGGGTAACTATGGCTACACCTTC. J is TRBJ1-2 and V is TRBV28; a possible D gene is TRBD1 (6 bases). CDR1 is MDHEN, CDR2 SYDVKM, per germline. CDR3 length: 14 amino acids. V lost 10 bases, J lost 1 base, and 16 bases lay in between.

This clone was counted only a few times. J is TRBJ1-1 and V is TRBV7-2; D gene uncertain. The germline CDR1 and CDR2 sequences are SGHTA and FQGNSA. V shed 3 bases and J shed 1 base, with 9 bases lying between them. The CDR3 is 14 amino acids. This chain's CDR3 is CASSLWAANTEAFF. For the CDR3, the DNA is TGTGCCAGCAGCTTGTGGGCCGCGAACACTGAAGCTTTCTTT.

The chain carries TRBV13 and TRBJ2-3; 9 bases are shared with TRBD1. The germline CDR1 and CDR2 sequences are PRHDT and FYEKMQ (reference sequence). This CDR3 comprises 18 residues. V trimming: 4 bases; J trimming: 3 bases; junction bases outside the gene matches: 14. DNA for the CDR3: TGTGCCAGCAGCTCACGGAGGGGTTACAGGGGGCGGACAGATACGCAGTATTTT. Its protein is CASSSRRGYRGRTDTQYF.